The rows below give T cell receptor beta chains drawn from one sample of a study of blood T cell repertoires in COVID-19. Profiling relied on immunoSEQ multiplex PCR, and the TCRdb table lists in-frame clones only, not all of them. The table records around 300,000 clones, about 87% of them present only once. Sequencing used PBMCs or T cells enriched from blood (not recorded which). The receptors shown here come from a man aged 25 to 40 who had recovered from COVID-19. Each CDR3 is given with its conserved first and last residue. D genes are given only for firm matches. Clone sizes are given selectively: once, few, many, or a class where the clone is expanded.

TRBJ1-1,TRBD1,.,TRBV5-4,TGTGCCAGCAGCTTACGACAGGGCATGAACACTGAAGCTTTCTTT,CASSLRQGMNTEAFF
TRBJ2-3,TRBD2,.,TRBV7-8,TGTGCCACCCTGACTAGCGGGGGTGCTAAGGATACGCAGTATTTT,CATLTSGGAKDTQYF
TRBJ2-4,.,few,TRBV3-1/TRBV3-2,TGTGCCAGCAGCCAAGACCACCCCGGACTCAGACAGTACTTC,CASSQDHPGLRQYF
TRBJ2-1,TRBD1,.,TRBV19,TGTGCCAGTAGTAACAGGGGGCCGTACAATGAGCAGTTCTTC,CASSNRGPYNEQFF
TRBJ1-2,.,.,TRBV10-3,TGTGCCATCAGTGAGTCGGGGAGGGATAATGGCTACACCTTC,CAISESGRDNGYTF
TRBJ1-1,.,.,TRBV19,TGTGCCAGTAGTATCCGACAGGTTCTCAGGAACACTGAAGCTTTCTTT,CASSIRQVLRNTEAFF
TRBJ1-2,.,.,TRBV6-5,TGTGCCAGCAGCTCCTGGGCCCGATATGGCTACACCTTC,CASSSWARYGYTF
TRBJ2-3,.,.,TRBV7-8,TGTGCCAGCAAAAAGCGTGAGACGACAGATACGCAGTATTTT,CASKKRETTDTQYF
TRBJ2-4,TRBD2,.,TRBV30,TGTGCCTGGAGTTTCAGCGGGGGGGCCGTTGGCATTCAGTACTTC,CAWSFSGGAVGIQYF
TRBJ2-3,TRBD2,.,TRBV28,TGTGCCAGCAGTCCCGGGACTAGCGCAGATACGCAGTATTTT,CASSPGTSADTQYF
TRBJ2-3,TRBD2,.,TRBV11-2,TGTGCCAGCAGCTTATACAGACTAGCGGGGGGGACAGATACGCAGTATTTT,CASSLYRLAGGTDTQYF
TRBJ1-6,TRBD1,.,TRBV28,TGTGCCAGCAGTTTCACAGGGGCGTATTCACCCCTCCACTTT,CASSFTGAYSPLHF
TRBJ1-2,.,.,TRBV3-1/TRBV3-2,TGTGCCAGCAGCTCGGACAGAAACTATGGCTACACCTTC,CASSSDRNYGYTF
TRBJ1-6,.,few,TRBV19,TGTGCCAGTAGTCCAGCGGGGGGGTTTGATTCACCCCTCCACTTT,CASSPAGGFDSPLHF
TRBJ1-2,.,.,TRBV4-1,TGCGCCAGCAGCCAGGCAGGTGGCTACACCTTC,CASSQAGGYTF
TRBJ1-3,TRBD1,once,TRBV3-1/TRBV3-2,TGTGCCAGCAGCTTGACAGGGGGAAACACCATATATTTT,CASSLTGGNTIYF
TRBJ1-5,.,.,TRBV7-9,TGTGCCAGCAGCCTAGGAACCGGGAATCAGCCCCAGCATTTT,CASSLGTGNQPQHF
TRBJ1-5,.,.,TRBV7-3,TGTGCCAGCAGCTTAACGAACGAGGGTGAAGGCAATCAGCCCCAGCATTTT,CASSLTNEGEGNQPQHF
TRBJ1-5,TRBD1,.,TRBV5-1,TGCGCCAGCAGCCCCGGACAGGGAAGTCAGCCCCAGCATTTT,CASSPGQGSQPQHF
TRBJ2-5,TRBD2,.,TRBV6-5,TGTGCCAGCACCCGGGGGGGATTCCAAGAGACCCAGTACTTC,CASTRGGFQETQYF
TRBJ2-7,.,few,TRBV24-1,TGTGCCACCAGTGATTCGGTCAGGGGTCCCTACGAGCAGTACTTC,CATSDSVRGPYEQYF
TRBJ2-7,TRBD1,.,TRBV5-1,TGCGCCAGCAGCCGAGGGGACAGCAATGCCTACGAGCAGTACTTC,CASSRGDSNAYEQYF
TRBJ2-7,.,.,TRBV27,TGTGCCAGCAGTTTTAACTCTGGGCTTACCTACGAGCAGTACTTC,CASSFNSGLTYEQYF
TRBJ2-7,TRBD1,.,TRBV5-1,TGCGCCAGCAGCCTGGGACAGTCCATCTACGAGCAGTACTTC,CASSLGQSIYEQYF
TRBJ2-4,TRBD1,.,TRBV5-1,TGCGCCAGCAGACAACAGGGGAGTGGGTACATTCAGTACTTC,CASRQQGSGYIQYF
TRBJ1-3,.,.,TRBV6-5,TGTGCCAGCAGCCCCTTTTCCGTTTCTGGAAACACCATATATTTT,CASSPFSVSGNTIYF
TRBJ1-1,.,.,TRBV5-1,TGCGCCAGCAGCCCGGACGGGGGAGAAGTAGGGGACACTGAAGCTTTCTTT,CASSPDGGEVGDTEAFF
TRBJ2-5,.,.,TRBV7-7,TGTGCCAGCAGCTTAGGAACGGGGGTGCAAGAGACCCAGTACTTC,CASSLGTGVQETQYF
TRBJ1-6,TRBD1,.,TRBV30,TGTGCCTGGAGTGTATATGCGGGACAGGGTGATTCACCCCTCCACTTT,CAWSVYAGQGDSPLHF
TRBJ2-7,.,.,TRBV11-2,TGTGCCAGCAGAGAGGGATCCGAGCAGTACTTC,CASREGSEQYF
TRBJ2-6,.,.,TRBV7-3,TGTGCCAGCAGCTTAAACCCCGGGGCTGGGGCCAACGTCCTGACTTTC,CASSLNPGAGANVLTF
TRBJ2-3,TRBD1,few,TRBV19,TGTGCCAGTAACCAGGGGGCCGCAGATACGCAGTATTTT,CASNQGAADTQYF
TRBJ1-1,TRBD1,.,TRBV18,TGTGCCAGCTCCCAGGGCCAGGGGGGCACTGAAGCTTTCTTT,CASSQGQGGTEAFF
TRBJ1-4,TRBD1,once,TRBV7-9,TGTGCCAGCAGCTTAGGGCAGGACAGGGAAAAACTGTTTTTT,CASSLGQDREKLFF
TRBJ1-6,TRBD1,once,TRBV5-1,TGCGCCAGCAGCTTGGATCCGGCGGGACAGTATAATTCACCCCTCCACTTT,CASSLDPAGQYNSPLHF
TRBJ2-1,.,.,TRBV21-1,TGTGCCAGCAGCCACAGAGGGCCCCTCAATGAGCAGTTCTTC,CASSHRGPLNEQFF
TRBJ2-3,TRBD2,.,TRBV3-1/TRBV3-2,TGTGCCAGCAGCCAAGGTATTTTGGGACTAGGGGATACGCAGTATTTT,CASSQGILGLGDTQYF
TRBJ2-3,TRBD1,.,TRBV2,TGTGCCAGCAGTTCCAATTTCCCGGGACAGGGGCCCCTATCAGATACGCAGTATTTT,CASSSNFPGQGPLSDTQYF
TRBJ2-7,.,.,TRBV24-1,TGTGCCACCAGTGACCCGACTGATTACGAGCAGTACTTC,CATSDPTDYEQYF
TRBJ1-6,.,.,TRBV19,TGTGCCAGTAGGGCCCGACAGATATTGAATTCACCCCTCCACTTT,CASRARQILNSPLHF
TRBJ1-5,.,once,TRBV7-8,TGTGCCAGCACCTTAGGGCTCGGAAGACTTAGCAATCAGCCCCAGCATTTT,CASTLGLGRLSNQPQHF
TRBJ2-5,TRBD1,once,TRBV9,TGTGCCAGCAGCGTAGGCGGCAGGGGGAAGGAGACCCAGTACTTC,CASSVGGRGKETQYF
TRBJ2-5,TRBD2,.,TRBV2,TGTGCCAGCAGTACGGGGGGTGGGGAGACCCAGTACTTC,CASSTGGGETQYF
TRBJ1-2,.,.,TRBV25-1,TGTGCCAGCAGTCCCAGGTGGCTTCGCGATGGCTACACCTTC,CASSPRWLRDGYTF
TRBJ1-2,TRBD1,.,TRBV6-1,TGTGCCAGCAGAGAAGCGGACAGGCCTACGTTCTATGGCTACACCTTC,CASREADRPTFYGYTF
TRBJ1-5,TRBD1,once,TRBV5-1,TGCGCCAGCAGCTTGGATTGGACAGGCTCAAATCAGCCCCAGCATTTT,CASSLDWTGSNQPQHF
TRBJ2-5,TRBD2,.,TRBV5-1,TGCGCCAGCAGCTTGGTGACTAGCGGGGGGGCAAAGACCCAGTACTTC,CASSLVTSGGAKTQYF
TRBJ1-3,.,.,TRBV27,TGTGCCAGCAGTTACAGGGCTGGAAACACCATATATTTT,CASSYRAGNTIYF
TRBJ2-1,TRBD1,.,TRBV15,TGTGCCACCAGCTCGGACAGGGGCTACTACAATGAGCAGTTCTTC,CATSSDRGYYNEQFF
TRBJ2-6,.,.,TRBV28,TGTGCCAGCAGTTTATCGGGGTCCCACTCTGGGGCCAACGTCCTGACTTTC,CASSLSGSHSGANVLTF
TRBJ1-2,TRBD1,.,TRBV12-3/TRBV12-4,TGTGCCAGCAGTCCGGACAGGGTCAATGGCTACACCTTC,CASSPDRVNGYTF
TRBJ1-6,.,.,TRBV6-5,TGTGCCAGCAGTCAGGGTTTATATAATTCACCCCTCCACTTT,CASSQGLYNSPLHF
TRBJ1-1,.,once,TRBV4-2,TGTGCCAGCAGCCAAGCGGACTTAAACACTGAAGCTTTCTTT,CASSQADLNTEAFF
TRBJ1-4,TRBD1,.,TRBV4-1,TGCGCCAGCAGCCAAGGGGGGACAGTTAATGAAAAACTGTTTTTT,CASSQGGTVNEKLFF
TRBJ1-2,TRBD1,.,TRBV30,TGTGCCTGGAGTCCGCTAGGACAGGGGGCGCATTATGGCTACACCTTC,CAWSPLGQGAHYGYTF